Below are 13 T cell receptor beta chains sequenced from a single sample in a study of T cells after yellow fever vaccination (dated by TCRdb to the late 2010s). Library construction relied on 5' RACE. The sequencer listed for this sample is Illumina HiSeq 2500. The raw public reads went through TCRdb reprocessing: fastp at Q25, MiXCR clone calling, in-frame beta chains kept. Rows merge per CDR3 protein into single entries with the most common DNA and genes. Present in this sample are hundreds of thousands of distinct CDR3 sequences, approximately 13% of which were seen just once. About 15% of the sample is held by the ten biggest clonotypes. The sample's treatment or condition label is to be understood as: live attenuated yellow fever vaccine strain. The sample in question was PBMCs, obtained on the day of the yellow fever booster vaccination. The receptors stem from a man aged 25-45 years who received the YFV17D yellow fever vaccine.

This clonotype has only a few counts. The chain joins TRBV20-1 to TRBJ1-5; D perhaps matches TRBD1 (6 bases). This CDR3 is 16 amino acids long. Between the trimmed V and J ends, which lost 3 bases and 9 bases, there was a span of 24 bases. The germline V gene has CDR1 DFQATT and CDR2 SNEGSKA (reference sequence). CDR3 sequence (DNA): TGCAGTGCTAGGCCGTCGGGACATACTGTTGTGCCGCCCCAGCATTTT. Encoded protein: CSARPSGHTVVPPQHF.

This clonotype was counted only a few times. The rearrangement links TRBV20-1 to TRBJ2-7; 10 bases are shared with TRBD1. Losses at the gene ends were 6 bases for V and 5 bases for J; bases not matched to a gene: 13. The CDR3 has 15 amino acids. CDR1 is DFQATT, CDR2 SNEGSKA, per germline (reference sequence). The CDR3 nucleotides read TGCAGTGCCGAATTGAGACAGGGGGCTTCCAACGAGCAGTACTTC. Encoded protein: CSAELRQGASNEQYF.

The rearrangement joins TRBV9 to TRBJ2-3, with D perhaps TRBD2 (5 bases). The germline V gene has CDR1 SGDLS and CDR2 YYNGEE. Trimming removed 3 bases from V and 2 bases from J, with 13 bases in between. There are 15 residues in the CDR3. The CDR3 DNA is TGTGCCAGCAGCGCGACACTAGTTCACACAGATACGCAGTATTTT. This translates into CASSATLVHTDTQYF.

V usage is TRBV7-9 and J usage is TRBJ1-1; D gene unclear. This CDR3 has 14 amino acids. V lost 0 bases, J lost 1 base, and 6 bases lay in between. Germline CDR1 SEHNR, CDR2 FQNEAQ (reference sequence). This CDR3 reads CASSLAQANTEAFF. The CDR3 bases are TGTGCCAGCAGCTTAGCTCAGGCGAACACTGAAGCTTTCTTT.

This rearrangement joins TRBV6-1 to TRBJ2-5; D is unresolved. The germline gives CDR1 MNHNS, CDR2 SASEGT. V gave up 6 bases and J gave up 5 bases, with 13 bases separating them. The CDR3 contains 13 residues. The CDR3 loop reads CASREVSRETQYF. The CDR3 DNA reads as TGTGCCAGCAGAGAGGTGTCTAGGGAGACCCAGTACTTC.

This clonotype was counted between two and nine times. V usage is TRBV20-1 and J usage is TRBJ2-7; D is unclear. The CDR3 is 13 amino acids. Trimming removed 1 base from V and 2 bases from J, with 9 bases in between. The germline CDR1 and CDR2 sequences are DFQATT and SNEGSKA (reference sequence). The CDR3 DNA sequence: TGCAGTGCTAGAGTGAATCTGGCCTACGAGCAGTACTTC. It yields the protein CSARVNLAYEQYF.

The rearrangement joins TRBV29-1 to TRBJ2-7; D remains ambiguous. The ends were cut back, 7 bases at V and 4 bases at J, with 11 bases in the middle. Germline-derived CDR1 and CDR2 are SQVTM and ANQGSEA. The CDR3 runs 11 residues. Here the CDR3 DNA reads TGCAGCGCCTCGGCTGGGTACGAGCAGTACTTC. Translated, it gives CSASAGYEQYF.

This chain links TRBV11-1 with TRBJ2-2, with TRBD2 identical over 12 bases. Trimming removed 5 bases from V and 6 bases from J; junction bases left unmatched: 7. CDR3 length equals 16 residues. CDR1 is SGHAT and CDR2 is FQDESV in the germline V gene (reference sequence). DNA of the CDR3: TGTGCCAGCAGCCGACGGACTAGCGGGAAGGCCGGGGAGCTGTTTTTT. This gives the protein CASSRRTSGKAGELFF.

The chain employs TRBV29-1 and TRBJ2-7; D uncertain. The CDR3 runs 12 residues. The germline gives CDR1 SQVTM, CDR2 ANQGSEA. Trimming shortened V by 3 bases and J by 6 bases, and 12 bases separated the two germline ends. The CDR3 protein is CSVDLPPGEQYF. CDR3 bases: TGCAGCGTTGACCTACCCCCGGGCGAGCAGTACTTC.

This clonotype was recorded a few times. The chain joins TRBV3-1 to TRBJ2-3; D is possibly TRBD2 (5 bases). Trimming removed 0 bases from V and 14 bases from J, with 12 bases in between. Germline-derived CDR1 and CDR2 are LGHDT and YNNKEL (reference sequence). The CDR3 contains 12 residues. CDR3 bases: TGTGCCAGCAGCCAAGAGGAGACTAAGCTGTATTTT. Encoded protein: CASSQEETKLYF.

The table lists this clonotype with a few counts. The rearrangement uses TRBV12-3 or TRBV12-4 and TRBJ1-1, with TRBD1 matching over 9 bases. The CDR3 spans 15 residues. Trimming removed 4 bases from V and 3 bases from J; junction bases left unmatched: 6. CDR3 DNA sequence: TGTGCCAGCAGTTGGGGACAGGGAGGTTACACTGAAGCTTTCTTT. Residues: CASSWGQGGYTEAFF.

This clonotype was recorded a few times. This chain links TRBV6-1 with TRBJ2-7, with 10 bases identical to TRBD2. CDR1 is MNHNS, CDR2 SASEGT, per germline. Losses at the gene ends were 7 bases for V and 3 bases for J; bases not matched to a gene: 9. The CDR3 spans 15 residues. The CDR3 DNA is TGTGCCAGCAACCAGGGGACTAGCGATGACTACGAGCAGTACTTC. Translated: CASNQGTSDDYEQYF.

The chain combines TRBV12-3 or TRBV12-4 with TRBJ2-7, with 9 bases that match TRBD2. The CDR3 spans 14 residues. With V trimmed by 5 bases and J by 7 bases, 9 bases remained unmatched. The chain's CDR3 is CASSMGLAGEEQYF. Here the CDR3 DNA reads TGTGCCAGCAGTATGGGATTAGCGGGAGAGGAGCAGTACTTC.